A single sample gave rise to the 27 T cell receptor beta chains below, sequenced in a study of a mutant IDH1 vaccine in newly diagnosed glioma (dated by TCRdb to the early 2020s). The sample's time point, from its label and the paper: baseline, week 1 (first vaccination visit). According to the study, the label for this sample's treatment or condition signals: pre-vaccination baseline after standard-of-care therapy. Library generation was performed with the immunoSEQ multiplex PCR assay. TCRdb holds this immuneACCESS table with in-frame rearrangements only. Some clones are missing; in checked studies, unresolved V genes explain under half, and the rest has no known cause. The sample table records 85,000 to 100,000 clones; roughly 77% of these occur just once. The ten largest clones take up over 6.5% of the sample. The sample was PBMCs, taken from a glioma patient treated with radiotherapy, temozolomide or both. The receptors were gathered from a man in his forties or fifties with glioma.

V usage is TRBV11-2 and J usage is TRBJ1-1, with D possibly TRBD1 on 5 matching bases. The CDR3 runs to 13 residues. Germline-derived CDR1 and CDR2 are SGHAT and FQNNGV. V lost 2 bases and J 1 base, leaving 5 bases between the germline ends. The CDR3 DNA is TGTGCCAGCAGCTTAACAGGGAACACTGAAGCTTTCTTT. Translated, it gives CASSLTGNTEAFF.

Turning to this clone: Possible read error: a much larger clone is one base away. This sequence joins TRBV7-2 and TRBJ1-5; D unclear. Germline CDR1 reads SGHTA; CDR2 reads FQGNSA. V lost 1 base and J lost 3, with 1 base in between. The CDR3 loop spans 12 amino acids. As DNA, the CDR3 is TGTGCCAGCAGCTTAGACAATCAGCCCCAGCATTTT. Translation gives CASSLDNQPQHF.

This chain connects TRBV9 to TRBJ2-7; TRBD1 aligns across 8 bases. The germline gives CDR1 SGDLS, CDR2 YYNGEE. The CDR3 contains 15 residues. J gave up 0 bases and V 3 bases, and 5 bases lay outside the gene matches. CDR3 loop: CASSERTGTSYEQYF. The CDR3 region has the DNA TGTGCCAGCAGCGAACGGACAGGGACCTCCTACGAGCAGTACTTC.

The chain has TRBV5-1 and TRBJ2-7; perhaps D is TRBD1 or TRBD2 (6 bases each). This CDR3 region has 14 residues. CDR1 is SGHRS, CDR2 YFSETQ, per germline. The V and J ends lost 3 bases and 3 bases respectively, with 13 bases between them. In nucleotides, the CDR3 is TGCGCCAGCAGCTGGAATAAGGGGGGCTACGAGCAGTACTTC. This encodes CASSWNKGGYEQYF.

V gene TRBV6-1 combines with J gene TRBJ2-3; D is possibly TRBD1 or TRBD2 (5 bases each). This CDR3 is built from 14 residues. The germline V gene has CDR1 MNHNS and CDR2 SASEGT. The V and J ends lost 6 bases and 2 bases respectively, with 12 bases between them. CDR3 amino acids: CASSRGTFTDTQYF. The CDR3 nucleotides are TGTGCCAGCAGCAGAGGGACCTTCACAGATACGCAGTATTTT.

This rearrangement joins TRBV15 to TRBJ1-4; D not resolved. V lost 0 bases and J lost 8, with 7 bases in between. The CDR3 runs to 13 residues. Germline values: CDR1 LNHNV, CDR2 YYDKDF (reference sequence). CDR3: CATSRDSMEKLFF. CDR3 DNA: TGTGCCACCAGCAGAGATTCTATGGAAAAACTGTTTTTT.

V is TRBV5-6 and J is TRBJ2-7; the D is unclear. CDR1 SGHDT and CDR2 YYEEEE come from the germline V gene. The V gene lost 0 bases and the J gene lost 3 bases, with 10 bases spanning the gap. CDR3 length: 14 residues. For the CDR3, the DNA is TGTGCCAGCAGCTTGGCTGGGTCAATCTACGAGCAGTACTTC. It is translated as CASSLAGSIYEQYF.

CDR3 nucleotides: TGTGCCAGCAGCCCCTCCCTTGAGGGAGGGGGCGAGCAGTACTTC. Its translation: CASSPSLEGGGEQYF. The chain links TRBV9 to TRBJ2-7, with TRBD2 as a possible D gene (7 bases). Trimming shortened V by 4 bases and J by 6 bases, and 20 bases separated the two germline ends. CDR3 length: 15 amino acids. In germline, CDR1 is SGDLS, CDR2 YYNGEE.

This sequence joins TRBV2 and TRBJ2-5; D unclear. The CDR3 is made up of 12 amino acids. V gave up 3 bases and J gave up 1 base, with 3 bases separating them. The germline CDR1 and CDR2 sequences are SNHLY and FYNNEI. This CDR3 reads CASSDTQETQYF. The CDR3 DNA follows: TGTGCCAGCAGTGACACCCAAGAGACCCAGTACTTC.

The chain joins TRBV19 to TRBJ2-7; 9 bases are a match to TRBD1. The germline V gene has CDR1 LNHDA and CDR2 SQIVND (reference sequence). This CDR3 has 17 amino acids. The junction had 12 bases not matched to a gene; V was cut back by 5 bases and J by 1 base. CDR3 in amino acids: CASSSSPPGQGSYEQYF. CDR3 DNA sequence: TGTGCCAGTAGTTCTTCCCCCCCGGGACAGGGTTCCTACGAGCAGTACTTC.

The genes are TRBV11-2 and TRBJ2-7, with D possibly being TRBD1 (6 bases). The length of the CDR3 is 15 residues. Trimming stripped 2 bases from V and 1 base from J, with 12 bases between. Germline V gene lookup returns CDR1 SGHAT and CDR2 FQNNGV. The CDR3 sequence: CASSLYAQGSYEQYF. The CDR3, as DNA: TGTGCCAGCAGCTTATACGCACAGGGATCCTACGAGCAGTACTTC.

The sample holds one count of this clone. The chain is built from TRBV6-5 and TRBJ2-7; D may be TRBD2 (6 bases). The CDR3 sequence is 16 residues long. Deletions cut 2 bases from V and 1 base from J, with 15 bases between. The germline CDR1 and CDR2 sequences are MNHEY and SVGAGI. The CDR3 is CASSYGVGGFSYEQYF. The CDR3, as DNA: TGTGCCAGCAGTTACGGTGTTGGGGGGTTTTCCTACGAGCAGTACTTC.

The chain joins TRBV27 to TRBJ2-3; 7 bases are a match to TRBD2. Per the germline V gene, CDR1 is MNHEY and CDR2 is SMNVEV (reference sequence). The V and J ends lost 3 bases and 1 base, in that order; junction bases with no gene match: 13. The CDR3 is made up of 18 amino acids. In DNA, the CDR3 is TGTGCCAGCAGTTTTGCCGGGGGAGGGTTCTCGGGCACAGATACGCAGTATTTT. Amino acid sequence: CASSFAGGGFSGTDTQYF.

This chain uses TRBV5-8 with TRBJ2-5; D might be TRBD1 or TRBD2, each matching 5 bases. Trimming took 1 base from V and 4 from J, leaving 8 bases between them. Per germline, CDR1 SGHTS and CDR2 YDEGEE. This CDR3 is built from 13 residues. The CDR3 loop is CASSLRDPETQYF. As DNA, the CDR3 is TGTGCCAGCAGCTTGAGGGACCCAGAGACCCAGTACTTC.

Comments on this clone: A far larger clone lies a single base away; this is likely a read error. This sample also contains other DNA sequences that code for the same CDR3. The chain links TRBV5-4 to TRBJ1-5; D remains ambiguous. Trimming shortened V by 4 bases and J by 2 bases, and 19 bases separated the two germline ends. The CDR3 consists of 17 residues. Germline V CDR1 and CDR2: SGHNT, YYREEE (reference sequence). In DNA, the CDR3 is TGTGCCAGCAGCCAAGAACCATGGGGTTACGGCAATCAGCCCCAGCATTTT. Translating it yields CASSQEPWGYGNQPQHF.

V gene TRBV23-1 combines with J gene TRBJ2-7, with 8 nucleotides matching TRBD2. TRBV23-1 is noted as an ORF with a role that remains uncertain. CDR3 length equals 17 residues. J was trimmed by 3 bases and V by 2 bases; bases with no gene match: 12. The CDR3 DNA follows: TGCGCCAGCAGTCAAGCGATTCTAGCGGGTAGGATCTACGAGCAGTACTTC. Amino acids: CASSQAILAGRIYEQYF.

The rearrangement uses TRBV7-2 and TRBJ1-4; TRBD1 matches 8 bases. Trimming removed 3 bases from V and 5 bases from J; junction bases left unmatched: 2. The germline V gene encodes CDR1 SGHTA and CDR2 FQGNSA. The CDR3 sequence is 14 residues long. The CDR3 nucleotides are TGTGCCAGCAGCTTGGACAGGGCAAATGAAAAACTGTTTTTT. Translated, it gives CASSLDRANEKLFF.

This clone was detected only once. CDR3 amino acids: CASKTNRVEFF. CDR3 in DNA: TGTGCCAGCAAGACCAACAGGGTTGAGTTCTTC. The rearrangement uses TRBV21-1 and TRBJ2-1; the table's TRBD1 call for D was not verified on the DNA. TRBV21-1 is labeled a pseudogene. This CDR3 is built from 11 residues.

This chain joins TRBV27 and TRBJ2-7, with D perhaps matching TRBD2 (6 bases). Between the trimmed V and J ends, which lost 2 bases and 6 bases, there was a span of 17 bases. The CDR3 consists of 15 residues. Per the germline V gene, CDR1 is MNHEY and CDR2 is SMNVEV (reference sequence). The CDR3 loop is CASSLSSGVGREQYF. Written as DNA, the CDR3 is TGTGCCAGCAGTTTAAGTTCGGGGGTGGGGCGCGAGCAGTACTTC.

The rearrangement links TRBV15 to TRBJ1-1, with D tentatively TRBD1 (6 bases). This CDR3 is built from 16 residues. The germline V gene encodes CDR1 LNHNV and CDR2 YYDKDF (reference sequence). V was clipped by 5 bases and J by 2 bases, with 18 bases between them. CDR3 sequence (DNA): TGTGCCACCAGCCCCCGGGGGGGCGCAGGAAACACTGAAGCTTTCTTT. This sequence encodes CATSPRGGAGNTEAFF.

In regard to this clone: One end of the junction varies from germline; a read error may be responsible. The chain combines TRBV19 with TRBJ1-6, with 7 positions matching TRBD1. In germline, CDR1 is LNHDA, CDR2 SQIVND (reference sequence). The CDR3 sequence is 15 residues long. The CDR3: CACSVVGTENSPLHF. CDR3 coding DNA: TGTGCCTGTAGCGTGGTGGGGACAGAGAATTCACCCCTCCACTTT.

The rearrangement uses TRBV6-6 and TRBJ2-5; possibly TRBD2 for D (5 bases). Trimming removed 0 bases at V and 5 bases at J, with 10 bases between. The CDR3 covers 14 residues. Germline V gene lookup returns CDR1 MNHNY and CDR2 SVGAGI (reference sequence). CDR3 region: CASSYSTGRETQYF. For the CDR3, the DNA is TGTGCCAGCAGTTACTCGACGGGAAGGGAGACCCAGTACTTC.

Here the CDR3 reads CSVEPPNREAYNEQFF. In DNA form, the CDR3 reads TGCAGCGTTGAACCCCCGAACAGGGAGGCCTACAATGAGCAGTTCTTC. This chain connects TRBV29-1 to TRBJ2-1; either TRBD1 or TRBD2 may fit D (6 bases each). V dropped 2 bases and J dropped 2 bases, with 16 bases sitting between them. This CDR3 is 16 amino acids long. Germline CDR1 reads SQVTM; CDR2 reads ANQGSEA.

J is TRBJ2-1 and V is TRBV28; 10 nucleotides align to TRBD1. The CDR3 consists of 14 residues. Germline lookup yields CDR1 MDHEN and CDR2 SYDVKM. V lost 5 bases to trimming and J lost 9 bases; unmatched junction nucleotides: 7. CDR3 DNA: TGTGCCAGCAGTAATGGACAGGGGGGTTTTGAGCAGTTCTTC. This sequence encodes CASSNGQGGFEQFF.

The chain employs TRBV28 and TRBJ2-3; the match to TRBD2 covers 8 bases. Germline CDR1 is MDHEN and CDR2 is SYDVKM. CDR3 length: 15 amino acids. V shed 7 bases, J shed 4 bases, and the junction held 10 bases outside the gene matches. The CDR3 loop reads CASTSPGGMADTQYF. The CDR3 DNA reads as TGTGCCAGCACCTCGCCGGGGGGGATGGCAGATACGCAGTATTTT.

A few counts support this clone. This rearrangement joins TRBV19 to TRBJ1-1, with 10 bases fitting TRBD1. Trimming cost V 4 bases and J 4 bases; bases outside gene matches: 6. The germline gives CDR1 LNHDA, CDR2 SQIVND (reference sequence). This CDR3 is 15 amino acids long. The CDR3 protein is CASSRDRGMGTEAFF. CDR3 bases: TGTGCCAGTAGTAGGGACAGGGGTATGGGCACTGAAGCTTTCTTT.

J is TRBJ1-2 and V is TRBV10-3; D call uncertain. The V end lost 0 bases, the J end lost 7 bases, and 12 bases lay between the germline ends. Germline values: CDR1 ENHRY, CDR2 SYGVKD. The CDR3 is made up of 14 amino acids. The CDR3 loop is CAISESAFPSGYTF. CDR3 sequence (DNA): TGTGCCATCAGTGAGTCGGCCTTCCCAAGTGGCTACACCTTC.